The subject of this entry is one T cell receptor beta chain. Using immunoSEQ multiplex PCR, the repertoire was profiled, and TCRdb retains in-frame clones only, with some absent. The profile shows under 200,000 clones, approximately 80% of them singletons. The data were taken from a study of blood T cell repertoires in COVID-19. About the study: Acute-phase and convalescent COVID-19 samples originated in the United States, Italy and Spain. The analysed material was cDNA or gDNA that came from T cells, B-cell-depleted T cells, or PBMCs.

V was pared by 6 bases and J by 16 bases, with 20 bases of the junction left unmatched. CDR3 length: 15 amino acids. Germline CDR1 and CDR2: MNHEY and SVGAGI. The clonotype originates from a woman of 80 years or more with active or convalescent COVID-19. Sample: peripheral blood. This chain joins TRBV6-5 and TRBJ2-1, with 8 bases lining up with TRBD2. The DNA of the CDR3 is TGTGCCAGCAGACCCAGCGGGGGCCTACTTAAATTTCTATTCTTC. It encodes CASRPSGGLLKFLFF.